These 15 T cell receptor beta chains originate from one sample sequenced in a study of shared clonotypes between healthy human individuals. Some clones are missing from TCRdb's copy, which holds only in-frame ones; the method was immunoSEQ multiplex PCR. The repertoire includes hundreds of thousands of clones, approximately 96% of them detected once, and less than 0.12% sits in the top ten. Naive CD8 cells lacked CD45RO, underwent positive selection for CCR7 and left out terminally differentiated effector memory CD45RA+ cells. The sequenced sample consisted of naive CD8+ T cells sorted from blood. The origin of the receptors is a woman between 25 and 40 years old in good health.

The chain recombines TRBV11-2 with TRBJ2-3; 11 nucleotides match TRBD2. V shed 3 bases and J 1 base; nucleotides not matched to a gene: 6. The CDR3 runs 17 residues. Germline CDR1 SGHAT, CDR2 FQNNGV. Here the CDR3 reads CASSFSGRGLGTDTQYF. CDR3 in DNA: TGTGCCAGCAGCTTTAGCGGGAGGGGCCTCGGCACAGATACGCAGTATTTT.

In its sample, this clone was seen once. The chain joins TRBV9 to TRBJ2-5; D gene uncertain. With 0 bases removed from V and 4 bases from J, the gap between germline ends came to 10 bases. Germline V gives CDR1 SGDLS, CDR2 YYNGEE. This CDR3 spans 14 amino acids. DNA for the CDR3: TGTGCCAGCAGCGTAGCTACTCCCCCAGAGACCCAGTACTTC. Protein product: CASSVATPPETQYF.

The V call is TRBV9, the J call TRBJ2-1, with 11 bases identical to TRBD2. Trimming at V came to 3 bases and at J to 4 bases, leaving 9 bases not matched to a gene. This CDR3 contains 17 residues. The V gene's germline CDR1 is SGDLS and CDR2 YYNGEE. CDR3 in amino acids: CASSADATSGMYNEQFF. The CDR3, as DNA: TGTGCCAGCAGCGCAGACGCGACTAGCGGGATGTACAATGAGCAGTTCTTC.

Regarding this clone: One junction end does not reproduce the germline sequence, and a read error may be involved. Here the CDR3 reads CASRLGDSYTGELFF. CDR3 bases: TGTGCCAGCCGCTTAGGGGACAGCTACACCGGGGAGCTGTTTTTT. The chain combines TRBV7-9 with TRBJ2-2; 7 positions match TRBD1. The CDR3 is 15 amino acids. Germline assignment: CDR1 SEHNR and CDR2 FQNEAQ (reference sequence).

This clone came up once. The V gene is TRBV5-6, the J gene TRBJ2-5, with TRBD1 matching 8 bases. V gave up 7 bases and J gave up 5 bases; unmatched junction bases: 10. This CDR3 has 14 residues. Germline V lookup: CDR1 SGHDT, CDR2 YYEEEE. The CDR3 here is CASGRQGNGETQYF. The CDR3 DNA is TGTGCCAGCGGACGACAGGGGAACGGTGAGACCCAGTACTTC.

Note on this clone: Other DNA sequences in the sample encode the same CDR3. The CDR3 DNA sequence: TGCGCCAGCAGCCAAGATCTTGCGGGAGACTACGAGCAGTACTTC. This sequence encodes CASSQDLAGDYEQYF. The chain links TRBV4-1 to TRBJ2-7; 7 nucleotides match TRBD2. CDR3 size: 15 residues. Germline V gene lookup returns CDR1 MGHRA and CDR2 YSYEKL. Trimming cost V 0 bases and J 3 bases; bases outside gene matches: 5.

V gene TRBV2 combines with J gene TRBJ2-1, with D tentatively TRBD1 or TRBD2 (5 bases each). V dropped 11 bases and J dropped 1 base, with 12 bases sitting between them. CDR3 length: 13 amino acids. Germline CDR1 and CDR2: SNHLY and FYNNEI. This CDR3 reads CAVRDGSYNEQFF. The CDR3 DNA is TGTGCCGTCCGGGACGGGTCCTACAATGAGCAGTTCTTC.

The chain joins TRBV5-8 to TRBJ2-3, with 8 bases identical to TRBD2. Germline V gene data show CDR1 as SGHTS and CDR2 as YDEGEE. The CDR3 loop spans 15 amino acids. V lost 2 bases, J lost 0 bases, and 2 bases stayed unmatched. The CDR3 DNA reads TGTGCCAGCAGCTTCATAGCGGGAAGCACAGATACGCAGTATTTT. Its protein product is CASSFIAGSTDTQYF.

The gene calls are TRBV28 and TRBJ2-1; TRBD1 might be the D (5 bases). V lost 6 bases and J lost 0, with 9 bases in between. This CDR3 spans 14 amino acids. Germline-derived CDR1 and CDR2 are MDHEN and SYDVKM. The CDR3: CASSRDSSYNEQFF. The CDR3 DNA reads TGTGCCAGCAGCCGTGACAGCTCCTACAATGAGCAGTTCTTC.

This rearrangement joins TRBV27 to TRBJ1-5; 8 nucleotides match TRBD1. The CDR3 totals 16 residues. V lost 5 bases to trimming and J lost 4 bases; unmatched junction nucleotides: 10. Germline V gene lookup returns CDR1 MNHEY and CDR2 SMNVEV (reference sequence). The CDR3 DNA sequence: TGTGCCAGCAGTCCCTCGACAGGGGACAGGAATCAGCCCCAGCATTTT. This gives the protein CASSPSTGDRNQPQHF.

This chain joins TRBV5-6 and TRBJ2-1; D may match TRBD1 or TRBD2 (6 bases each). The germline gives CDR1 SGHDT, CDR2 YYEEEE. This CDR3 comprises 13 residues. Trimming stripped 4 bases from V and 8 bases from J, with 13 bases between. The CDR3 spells CASSPGASDEQFF. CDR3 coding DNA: TGTGCCAGCAGCCCGGGGGCCAGTGATGAGCAGTTCTTC. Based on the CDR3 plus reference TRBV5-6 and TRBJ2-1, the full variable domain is DAGVTQSPTHLIKTRGQQVTLRCSPKSGHDTVSWYQQALGQGPQFIFQYYEEEERQRGNFPDRFSGHQFPNYSSELNVNALLLGDSALYLCASSPGASDEQFFGPGTRLTVL.

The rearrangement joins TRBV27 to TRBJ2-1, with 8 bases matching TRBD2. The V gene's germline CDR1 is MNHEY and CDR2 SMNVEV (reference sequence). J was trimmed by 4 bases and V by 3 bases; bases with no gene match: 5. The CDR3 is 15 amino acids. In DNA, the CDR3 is TGTGCCAGCAGTTTCAGCGGGAGATTATACAATGAGCAGTTCTTC. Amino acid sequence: CASSFSGRLYNEQFF.

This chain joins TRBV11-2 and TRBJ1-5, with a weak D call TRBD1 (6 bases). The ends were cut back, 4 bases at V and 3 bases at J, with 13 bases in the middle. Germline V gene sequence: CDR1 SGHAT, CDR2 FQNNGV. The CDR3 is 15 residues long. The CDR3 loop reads CASSYEQGINQPQHF. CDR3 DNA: TGTGCCAGCAGCTACGAACAGGGAATCAATCAGCCCCAGCATTTT. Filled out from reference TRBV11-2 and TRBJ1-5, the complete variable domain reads EAGVAQSPRYKIIEKRQSVAFWCNPISGHATLYWYQQILGQGPKLLIQFQNNGVVDDSQLPKDRFSAERLKGVDSTLKIQPAKLEDSAVYLCASSYEQGINQPQHFGDGTRLSIL.

CDR3 coding DNA: TGTGCCAGCAGCTTCCCAGGGACGGGAAACACCATATATTTT. This codes for CASSFPGTGNTIYF. The chain joins TRBV5-6 to TRBJ1-3; D might be TRBD1 (5 bases). Germline V gives CDR1 SGHDT, CDR2 YYEEEE. This CDR3 comprises 14 residues. V dropped 2 bases and J dropped 4 bases, with 10 bases sitting between them. Filled out from reference TRBV5-6 and TRBJ1-3, the complete variable domain reads DAGVTQSPTHLIKTRGQQVTLRCSPKSGHDTVSWYQQALGQGPQFIFQYYEEEERQRGNFPDRFSGHQFPNYSSELNVNALLLGDSALYLCASSFPGTGNTIYFGEGSWLTVV.

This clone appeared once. DNA of the CDR3: TGTGCCACCAGCAGAGATTGGCTAGCGACCGAGCAGTACTTC. This gives the protein CATSRDWLATEQYF. This rearrangement joins TRBV15 to TRBJ2-7, with D tentatively TRBD2 (6 bases). The CDR3 contains 14 residues. From germline, CDR1 is LNHNV and CDR2 YYDKDF (reference sequence). V lost 0 bases to trimming and J lost 6 bases, with 12 bases between them.